A single sample is the source of the 25 T cell receptor beta chains below, sequenced in a study of OX40 agonist ivuxolimab in advanced cancers. The library was generated by the immunoSEQ multiplex PCR assay. TCRdb took this table from immuneACCESS and kept in-frame rearrangements with V and J called. Such tables lack part of the clones; where checked against another copy, unresolved V genes explain under half of the gap, and the rest is unexplained. Here the sample has approximately 90,000 clones; around 90% occur a single time. In total, the top ten clones hold 8% to 9.5% of the sample. The material was CD4+ or CD8+ T cells sorted from blood, obtained in a trial of the OX40 agonist ivuxolimab. The receptor source for this set is an adult with an advanced solid tumor such as melanoma, head and neck, liver or kidney cancer.

The chain recombines TRBV6-5 with TRBJ2-7; 7 bases match TRBD2. From germline, CDR1 is MNHEY and CDR2 SVGAGI. V was pared by 0 bases and J by 5 bases, with 4 bases of the junction left unmatched. CDR3 length: 14 amino acids. CDR3: CASSYSGGSDEQYF. In nucleotides, the CDR3 is TGTGCCAGCAGTTACTCAGGCGGGAGCGACGAGCAGTACTTC.

J is TRBJ2-2 and V is TRBV5-1; 8 bases agree with TRBD1. This CDR3 is built from 15 residues. The ends lost 4 bases at V and 1 base at J; junction bases unmatched: 3. Germline lookup yields CDR1 SGHRS and CDR2 YFSETQ. The DNA of the CDR3 is TGCGCCAGCAGCCTTACAGGGGGGAACACCGGGGAGCTGTTTTTT. It specifies CASSLTGGNTGELFF.

The chain links TRBV7-2 to TRBJ2-4, with 9 nucleotides matching TRBD2. Germline V CDR1 and CDR2: SGHTA, FQGNSA. The CDR3 is 17 amino acids. The trim removed 1 base at V and 2 bases at J, leaving 6 bases unmatched. CDR3 protein: CASSLGGLASTKNIQYF. The CDR3 DNA is TGTGCCAGCAGCTTAGGGGGACTAGCCTCGACCAAAAACATTCAGTACTTC.

This rearrangement joins TRBV25-1 to TRBJ2-3; 10 bases are a match to TRBD1. This CDR3 is built from 15 residues. Germline V CDR1 and CDR2: MGHDK, SYGVNS. J lost 4 bases, V lost 6 bases, and 7 bases had no gene match. Here the CDR3 reads CASSARTGGPDTQYF. CDR3 sequence (DNA): TGTGCCAGCAGCGCCCGGACAGGGGGGCCAGATACGCAGTATTTT.

The rearrangement joins TRBV5-4 to TRBJ1-2; D call uncertain. Germline loops: CDR1 SGHNT, CDR2 YYREEE (reference sequence). Between the trimmed V and J ends, which lost 0 bases and 8 bases, there was a span of 14 bases. The CDR3 is 14 residues long. The CDR3 nucleotides are TGTGCCAGCAGCTTGGCCGGGGAAATTAGAGGCTACACCTTC. Amino acid sequence: CASSLAGEIRGYTF.

The rearrangement links TRBV6-5 to TRBJ2-1; 9 bases fit TRBD2. V lost 6 bases to trimming and J lost 0 bases; unmatched junction nucleotides: 0. Germline V gene sequence: CDR1 MNHEY, CDR2 SVGAGI. The CDR3 contains 14 residues. CDR3 nucleotide sequence: TGTGCCAGCAGGACTAGCGGCTCCTACAATGAGCAGTTCTTC. This encodes CASRTSGSYNEQFF.

The V gene is TRBV7-6, the J gene TRBJ2-7; D gene ambiguous. Germline V gene data show CDR1 as SGHVS and CDR2 as FNYEAQ. With 2 bases removed from V and 2 bases from J, the gap between germline ends came to 10 bases. The CDR3 has 14 amino acids. CDR3 nucleotides: TGTGCCAGCAGCTTATGGCCTGGTGCCTACGAGCAGTACTTC. This sequence encodes CASSLWPGAYEQYF.

The chain recombines TRBV5-8 with TRBJ1-1; no firm D call. CDR1 SGHTS and CDR2 YDEGEE come from the germline V gene. This CDR3 region has 14 residues. V lost 2 bases and J lost 5, with 13 bases in between. CDR3 residues: CASSFGVLETEAFF. Here the CDR3 DNA reads TGTGCCAGCAGCTTCGGGGTCCTGGAAACTGAAGCTTTCTTT.

The chain carries TRBV6-6 and TRBJ2-3; D is ambiguous. The length of the CDR3 is 16 residues. The germline V and J ends were trimmed by 0 bases and 0 bases, with 10 bases remaining between them. CDR1 is MNHNY, CDR2 SVGAGI, per germline (reference sequence). CDR3 nucleotides: TGTGCCAGCAGTTACTCATCCCTCGCTAGCACAGATACGCAGTATTTT. Protein product: CASSYSSLASTDTQYF.

CDR3 in DNA: TGTGCCAGCACCTCAGGGCCAGACCCCTATGGCTACACCTTC. Translated: CASTSGPDPYGYTF. The V gene is TRBV7-9, the J gene TRBJ1-2; TRBD1 might be the D (5 bases). V shed 7 bases and J shed 4 bases, with 16 bases lying between them. This CDR3 spans 14 amino acids. Germline loops: CDR1 SEHNR, CDR2 FQNEAQ (reference sequence).

V usage is TRBV6-5 and J usage is TRBJ2-5, with a tentative D call TRBD1 (5 bases). Germline CDR1 MNHEY, CDR2 SVGAGI. This CDR3 spans 14 amino acids. The ends were cut back, 0 bases at V and 1 base at J, with 6 bases in the middle. The CDR3 loop is CASSYSDTQETQYF. The CDR3 DNA reads as TGTGCCAGCAGTTACTCGGACACCCAAGAGACCCAGTACTTC.

The chain carries TRBV5-1 and TRBJ2-5, with TRBD1 identical over 10 bases. Losses at the gene ends were 4 bases for V and 10 bases for J; bases not matched to a gene: 4. The CDR3 totals 12 residues. Germline V gene lookup returns CDR1 SGHRS and CDR2 YFSETQ. The CDR3 loop is CASSQDRGGQYF. CDR3 in DNA: TGCGCCAGCAGCCAGGACAGGGGGGGCCAGTACTTC.

The chain couples TRBV11-2 to TRBJ2-5; no reliable D call. Germline values: CDR1 SGHAT, CDR2 FQNNGV. The length of the CDR3 is 13 residues. Between the trimmed V and J ends, which lost 3 bases and 4 bases, there was a span of 9 bases. CDR3: CASSFLPGETQYF. The CDR3 region has the DNA TGTGCCAGCAGCTTCCTCCCGGGAGAGACCCAGTACTTC.

The V and J genes are TRBV10-2 and TRBJ2-2; D may be TRBD1 (5 bases). V was clipped by 3 bases and J by 3 bases, with 14 bases between them. Germline V gene data show CDR1 as WSHSY and CDR2 as SAAADI. CDR3 length equals 16 residues. This chain's CDR3 is CASSEWDGAYTGELFF. CDR3 nucleotides: TGCGCCAGCAGTGAATGGGATGGGGCCTACACCGGGGAGCTGTTTTTT.

The chain is built from TRBV2 and TRBJ1-1; the D gene is possibly TRBD1 (5 bases). The germline V and J ends were trimmed by 7 bases and 8 bases, with 14 bases remaining between them. The CDR3 spans 12 residues. Looked up from germline, CDR1 is SNHLY and CDR2 is FYNNEI. The CDR3 DNA sequence: TGTGCCAGCACCGACGGGGGTCACGAAGCTTTCTTT. It codes for CASTDGGHEAFF.

The V call is TRBV6-4, the J call TRBJ2-1; 11 bases line up with TRBD2. This CDR3 spans 16 amino acids. The germline V gene has CDR1 MRHNA and CDR2 SNTAGT. The V and J ends lost 4 bases and 7 bases, in that order; junction bases with no gene match: 9. CDR3 nucleotides: TGTGCCAGCAGTGTGCATACTAGCGGGAGATTTAATGAGCAGTTCTTC. The encoded protein is CASSVHTSGRFNEQFF.

The V gene is TRBV27, the J gene TRBJ2-1; D is possibly TRBD2 (5 bases). CDR3 length equals 14 residues. Between the trimmed V and J ends, which lost 8 bases and 5 bases, there was a span of 16 bases. Per the germline V gene, CDR1 is MNHEY and CDR2 is SMNVEV (reference sequence). CDR3 DNA: TGTGCCAGCGCCTTTGACCTAGCCAACAATGAGCAGTTCTTC. Protein product: CASAFDLANNEQFF.

Only one count was recorded for this clone. The chain recombines TRBV5-5 with TRBJ2-5; D not certain. Trimming left V 5 bases short and J 1 base short, with 9 bases between. Germline-derived CDR1 and CDR2 are SGHKS and YYEKEE (reference sequence). The CDR3 sequence is 13 residues long. The CDR3 protein is CASRTRSQETQYF. CDR3 in DNA: TGTGCCAGCAGAACTCGGAGCCAAGAGACCCAGTACTTC.

The chain recombines TRBV11-3 with TRBJ1-1; no definite D call. The ends were cut back, 2 bases at V and 0 bases at J, with 7 bases in the middle. Germline values: CDR1 SGHNT, CDR2 YENEEA. The CDR3 contains 14 residues. CDR3 DNA: TGTGCCAGCAGCTTAAGAGGGATGAACACTGAAGCTTTCTTT. The encoded protein is CASSLRGMNTEAFF.

The chain carries TRBV6-4 and TRBJ1-5, with D unresolved. Germline lookup yields CDR1 MRHNA and CDR2 SNTAGT. Trimming stripped 3 bases from V and 1 base from J, with 4 bases between. The CDR3 spans 13 residues. DNA for the CDR3: TGTGCCAGCAGTGAAGAGAGCAATCAGCCCCAGCATTTT. It translates to CASSEESNQPQHF.

The chain uses TRBV12-5 and TRBJ2-7, with 7 positions matching TRBD1. The CDR3 is 14 amino acids. The junction had 4 bases not matched to a gene; V was cut back by 3 bases and J by 2 bases. In germline, CDR1 is LGHNT, CDR2 FRNRAP. CDR3 sequence: CASGFTDRAYEQYF. DNA for the CDR3: TGTGCTAGTGGTTTTACTGACAGGGCCTACGAGCAGTACTTC.

The J gene is TRBJ2-2, the V gene TRBV5-4, with TRBD1 matching over 10 bases. V dropped 1 base and J dropped 3; count of bases not matched to a gene: 3. Germline CDR1 is SGHNT and CDR2 is YYREEE (reference sequence). This CDR3 comprises 16 residues. CDR3 coding DNA: TGTGCCAGCAGCTTGCCGGGACAGGGGTACACCGGGGAGCTGTTTTTT. This codes for CASSLPGQGYTGELFF.

This rearrangement joins TRBV15 to TRBJ2-7, with D tentatively TRBD2 (6 bases). Germline assignment: CDR1 LNHNV and CDR2 YYDKDF (reference sequence). This CDR3 comprises 15 residues. Trimming stripped 2 bases from V and 2 bases from J, with 13 bases between. CDR3 nucleotides: TGTGCCACCAGCAGACAGAGGGACTCACCCTACGAGCAGTACTTC. Translation: CATSRQRDSPYEQYF.

This sequence joins TRBV19 and TRBJ1-1; no definite D call. The germline V gene encodes CDR1 LNHDA and CDR2 SQIVND (reference sequence). The V end lost 8 bases, the J end lost 1 base, and 14 bases lay between the germline ends. The CDR3 has 14 residues. CDR3 sequence: CASLADSANTEAFF. Here the CDR3 DNA reads TGTGCCAGTCTAGCAGATTCAGCGAACACTGAAGCTTTCTTT.

Comment on this clone: The sample has other DNA sequences that encode this CDR3 too. The rearrangement links TRBV9 to TRBJ2-3; 12 bases are a match to TRBD2. The V and J ends lost 4 bases and 3 bases, in that order; junction bases with no gene match: 6. CDR1 SGDLS and CDR2 YYNGEE come from the germline V gene. The CDR3 has 16 residues. This chain's CDR3 is CASSSRLAGVTDTQYF. The CDR3 DNA reads TGTGCCAGCAGCAGCCGACTAGCGGGAGTGACAGATACGCAGTATTTT. The full variable domain, completed using reference TRBV9 and TRBJ2-3, is DSGVTQTPKHLITATGQRVTLRCSPRSGDLSVYWYQQSLDQGLQFLIQYYNGEERAKGNILERFSAQQFPDLHSELNLSSLELGDSALYFCASSSRLAGVTDTQYFGPGTRLTVL.